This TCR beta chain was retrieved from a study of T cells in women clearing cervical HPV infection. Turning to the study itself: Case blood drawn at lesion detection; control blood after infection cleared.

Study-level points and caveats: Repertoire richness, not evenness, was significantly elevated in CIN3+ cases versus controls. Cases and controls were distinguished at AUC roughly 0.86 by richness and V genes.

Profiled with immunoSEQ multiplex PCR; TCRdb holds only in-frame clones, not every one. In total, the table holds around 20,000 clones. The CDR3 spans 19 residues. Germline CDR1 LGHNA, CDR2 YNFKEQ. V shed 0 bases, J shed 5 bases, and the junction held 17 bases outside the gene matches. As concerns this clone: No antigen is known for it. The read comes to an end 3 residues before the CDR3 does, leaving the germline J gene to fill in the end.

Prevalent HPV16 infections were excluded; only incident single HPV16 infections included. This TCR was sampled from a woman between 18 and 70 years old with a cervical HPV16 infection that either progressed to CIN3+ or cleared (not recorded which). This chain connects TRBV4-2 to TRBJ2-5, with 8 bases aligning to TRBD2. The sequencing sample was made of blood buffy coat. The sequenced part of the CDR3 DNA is TGTGCCAGCAGCCAAGATGAGAAGGGCGGGAGGCGCCGTGGGGAGACC. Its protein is CASSQDEKGGRRRGET. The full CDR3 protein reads CASSQDEKGGRRRGETQYF.